This section outlines one T cell receptor beta chain sequence together with its context. With UMI labels, 5' RACE was used to prepare the TRB cDNA libraries. TCRdb processed the 5' RACE reads again and assigns one entry to each CDR3 protein, with no DNA. Here the sample table reports around 57,000 distinct CDR3 sequences. These data are taken from a study of CXCR3-negative and CXCR3-positive naive CD8 T cells. CDR1 is LGHNA, CDR2 YNFKEQ, per germline. This CDR3 is 15 amino acids long. With 300,000 cells each, the CD8+ T cell subsets were individually sorted in triplicate. Sequencing was performed on memory CD8+ T cells from blood. The sequence was obtained from a human donor in good health. Some clones in this sample may be carry-over from other donors' samples. The chain joins TRBV4-2 to TRBJ2-7; TCRdb's D call of TRBD1 is untestable without DNA. CDR3 sequence reads: CASSQERGLTYEQYF.